The rows below give T cell receptor beta chains drawn from one sample of a study of human CD8 memory T cell subsets. TCRdb reprocessed the 5' RACE reads; each CDR3 protein has one entry and no DNA is given. Its clone listing holds some 10,000 distinct CDR3 sequences. Sequenced sample: CD8+ T cells from PBMCs. These TCRs come from a human donor in good health. The CDR3 runs from the conserved cysteine through the conserved F or W. Some rows mark clone size as missing; the rest say once, few, many or name a class of expanded clone.

TRBV5-1	13	medium-sized	TRBJ2-1	CASSLEASDEQFF
TRBV6-5	16	NA	TRBJ1-1	CASSYSGTGGATEAFF
TRBV20-1	16	NA	TRBJ1-1	CSARDLMGQGYTEAFF
TRBV7-3	15	NA	TRBJ2-1	CASSPRDSSYNEQFF
TRBV5-1	18	NA	TRBJ2-2	CASSLGVAGNQNTGELFF
TRBV11-3	14	medium-sized	TRBJ1-1	CASSLVRKVAEAFF
TRBV4-2	16	medium-sized	TRBJ2-1	CASSQALAGEYNEQFF
TRBV6-5	14	NA	TRBJ1-1	CASSGRGGNTEAFF
TRBV6-1	20	NA	TRBJ1-2	CASSPLGSSQGAPTNYGYTF
TRBV6-6	14	NA	TRBJ1-5	CASSWTSSNQPQHF